The 26 T cell receptor beta chains below were found in one sample sequenced in a study of blood T cell repertoires in COVID-19. Clones were read by immunoSEQ multiplex PCR, and TCRdb kept only the in-frame ones, dropping some. Seen here are 210,000 or so clones, roughly 80% observed once, and the top ten hold roughly 14%. Sequenced material: peripheral blood. The receptors come from a man aged 45-65 years who had recovered from COVID-19.

This clone was detected only once. The chain links TRBV27 to TRBJ2-1; TRBD2 aligns across 16 bases. V lost 3 bases, J lost 8 bases, and 4 bases stayed unmatched. This CDR3 contains 16 residues. Germline V CDR1 and CDR2: MNHEY, SMNVEV (reference sequence). This chain's CDR3 is CASSLSGTSGRDEQFF. Here the CDR3 DNA reads TGTGCCAGCAGTTTGTCCGGGACTAGCGGGAGGGATGAGCAGTTCTTC.

The V and J genes are TRBV4-1 and TRBJ2-1, with 10 bases matching TRBD2. The germline V gene encodes CDR1 MGHRA and CDR2 YSYEKL. This CDR3 has 18 residues. V dropped 4 bases and J dropped 5; count of bases not matched to a gene: 14. CDR3 region: CASSPPRGQREGNNEQFF. CDR3 sequence (DNA): TGCGCCAGCAGCCCCCCTCGGGGGCAGCGGGAGGGAAACAATGAGCAGTTCTTC.

This chain joins TRBV24-1 and TRBJ2-3, with 9 nucleotides matching TRBD2. CDR1 and CDR2 from the germline V gene are KGHDR and SFDVKD. CDR3 size: 15 residues. V shed 3 bases, J shed 2 bases, and the junction held 2 bases outside the gene matches. CDR3 amino acids: CATSDPSGTTDTQYF. The CDR3 DNA sequence: TGTGCCACCAGTGATCCTAGCGGGACCACAGATACGCAGTATTTT.

V and J are TRBV3-1 (or the pseudogene TRBV3-2) and TRBJ2-1; D unclear. The length of the CDR3 is 16 residues. The germline V and J ends were trimmed by 1 base and 4 bases, with 14 bases remaining between them. The germline V gene has CDR1 LGHDT and CDR2 YNNKEL (reference sequence). The CDR3 DNA reads TGTGCCAGCAGCCAAGGACGGCTGACTGATTACAATGAGCAGTTCTTC. The encoded protein is CASSQGRLTDYNEQFF.

This chain uses TRBV15 with TRBJ1-2, with D hard to call. Trimming cost V 6 bases and J 8 bases, with 19 bases left between them. CDR3 length equals 14 residues. Per the germline V gene, CDR1 is LNHNV and CDR2 is YYDKDF (reference sequence). In nucleotides, the CDR3 is TGTGCCACCAGGACCGGCCTTGGGCTCGGCGGCTACACCTTC. Encoded protein: CATRTGLGLGGYTF.

The chain uses TRBV5-1 and TRBJ2-7; 9 bases line up with TRBD1. V was clipped by 3 bases and J by 8 bases; unmatched bases: 12. This CDR3 comprises 15 residues. Germline V gene lookup returns CDR1 SGHRS and CDR2 YFSETQ. The DNA of the CDR3 is TGCGCCAGCAGCTCTGGTCTAGGGGACAGGGCCAAGCAGTACTTC. This encodes CASSSGLGDRAKQYF.

The chain links TRBV6-1 to TRBJ2-5; possible D gene TRBD1, 5 bases. The ends were cut back, 1 base at V and 5 bases at J, with 11 bases in the middle. CDR1 and CDR2 from the germline V gene are MNHNS and SASEGT. The CDR3 is made up of 14 amino acids. As DNA, the CDR3 is TGTGCCAGCAGTGAAGGGGGCGTTGGGGAGACCCAGTACTTC. Its translation is CASSEGGVGETQYF.

CDR3 sequence (DNA): TGTGCCAGCAGCTTGAGGGATCGGGGTCAGCCCCAGCATTTT. Residues: CASSLRDRGQPQHF. The rearrangement joins TRBV5-6 to TRBJ1-5; unclear D gene. V dropped 1 base and J dropped 6 bases, with 11 bases sitting between them. Looked up from germline, CDR1 is SGHDT and CDR2 is YYEEEE. The CDR3 totals 14 residues. Using reference TRBV5-6 and TRBJ1-5 for the parts outside the CDR3, the full variable domain is DAGVTQSPTHLIKTRGQQVTLRCSPKSGHDTVSWYQQALGQGPQFIFQYYEEEERQRGNFPDRFSGHQFPNYSSELNVNALLLGDSALYLCASSLRDRGQPQHFGDGTRLSIL.

This chain uses TRBV3-1 (or the pseudogene TRBV3-2) with TRBJ1-6; D unclear. The germline gives CDR1 LGHDT, CDR2 YNNKEL (reference sequence). V lost 0 bases, J lost 5 bases, and 14 bases lay in between. The CDR3 loop spans 17 amino acids. CDR3 protein: CASSQDFGVVNNSPLHF. Here the CDR3 DNA reads TGTGCCAGCAGCCAAGATTTCGGGGTTGTAAATAATTCACCCCTCCACTTT.

This clone was found a few times. The rearrangement links TRBV19 to TRBJ1-5; D gene uncertain. The CDR3 sequence is 14 residues long. Germline V CDR1 and CDR2: LNHDA, SQIVND (reference sequence). V shed 5 bases and J shed 6 bases, with 14 bases lying between them. The DNA of the CDR3 is TGTGCCAGTAGTCCTGAGGGCAGTTTTCAGCCCCAGCATTTT. Amino acids: CASSPEGSFQPQHF.

CDR3 region: CASSAVQGYSGNTIYF. DNA for the CDR3: TGTGCCAGCAGCGCAGTACAGGGATATTCTGGAAACACCATATATTTT. The chain recombines TRBV9 with TRBJ1-3; weak D call: TRBD1 (6 bases). Trimming pared 3 bases from V and 1 base from J, leaving 14 bases between. Germline loops: CDR1 SGDLS, CDR2 YYNGEE. This CDR3 is built from 16 residues.

The rearrangement links TRBV5-6 to TRBJ2-4, with D perhaps TRBD1 (6 bases). The CDR3 is made up of 13 amino acids. V dropped 2 bases and J dropped 7 bases, with 10 bases sitting between them. Per the germline V gene, CDR1 is SGHDT and CDR2 is YYEEEE. CDR3 loop: CASSLQGGNIQYF. The CDR3 region has the DNA TGTGCCAGCAGCTTACAGGGCGGGAACATTCAGTACTTC.

V gene TRBV7-9 combines with J gene TRBJ2-2, with 7 bases fitting TRBD2. The CDR3 length is 13 residues. In germline, CDR1 is SEHNR, CDR2 FQNEAQ (reference sequence). Trimming cost V 7 bases and J 7 bases; bases outside gene matches: 6. This CDR3 reads CASTRLAVGELFF. CDR3 nucleotide sequence: TGTGCCAGCACCCGACTAGCTGTCGGGGAGCTGTTTTTT.

This clone was seen just once. The rearrangement joins TRBV18 to TRBJ2-3; D may be TRBD2 (6 bases). This CDR3 region has 15 residues. Germline CDR1 reads KGHSH; CDR2 reads LQKENI. Deletions cut 2 bases from V and 6 bases from J, with 15 bases between. The CDR3 DNA is TGTGCCAGCTCACCATCGACTAGTTGGTCGGATACGCAGTATTTT. Amino acid sequence: CASSPSTSWSDTQYF.

The chain is built from TRBV18 and TRBJ1-1, with 9 bases lining up with TRBD1. The CDR3 spans 15 residues. The junction had 7 bases not matched to a gene; V was cut back by 3 bases and J by 5 bases. In germline, CDR1 is KGHSH, CDR2 LQKENI. This CDR3 is CASSPRTGDGTEAFF. Here the CDR3 DNA reads TGTGCCAGCTCACCTCGGACAGGGGACGGAACTGAAGCTTTCTTT.

The chain has TRBV3-1 (or the pseudogene TRBV3-2) and TRBJ2-3; 14 bases match TRBD2. This CDR3 is 16 amino acids long. The V segment lost 5 bases and the J segment 3 bases; nucleotides outside the gene matches: 4. Looked up from germline, CDR1 is LGHDT and CDR2 is YNNKEL (reference sequence). In DNA form, the CDR3 reads TGTGCCAGCAGCTATGGGACTAGCGGGAGTACAGATACGCAGTATTTT. Residues: CASSYGTSGSTDTQYF.

The chain joins TRBV13 to TRBJ2-1; D not resolved. The CDR3 runs 14 residues. V lost 1 base to trimming and J lost 0 bases, with 4 bases between them. Germline V lookup: CDR1 PRHDT, CDR2 FYEKMQ (reference sequence). The CDR3 loop is CASSLAGSYNEQFF. In DNA, the CDR3 is TGTGCCAGCAGCTTAGCGGGCTCCTACAATGAGCAGTTCTTC.

This clone showed up just once. The chain has TRBV7-6 and TRBJ2-1; 8 nucleotides agree with TRBD2. V was clipped by 8 bases and J by 5 bases; unmatched bases: 11. This CDR3 is 15 amino acids long. Germline-derived CDR1 and CDR2 are SGHVS and FNYEAQ. CDR3 sequence reads: CASARDAGGDNEQFF. In DNA, the CDR3 is TGTGCCAGCGCCCGGGATGCGGGAGGAGACAATGAGCAGTTCTTC.

V is TRBV27 and J is TRBJ1-2; 8 bases map to TRBD1. After removal of 6 bases from V and 3 bases from J, the junction contained 9 bases not matched to a gene. Germline loops: CDR1 MNHEY, CDR2 SMNVEV (reference sequence). The CDR3 runs to 15 residues. CDR3 amino acids: CASSQDATGDYGYTF. CDR3 bases: TGTGCCAGCAGCCAAGACGCGACAGGGGACTATGGCTACACCTTC.

This clone has a single count. This sequence joins TRBV7-9 and TRBJ1-5; 7 bases agree with TRBD1. The J segment lost 3 bases and the V segment lost 1 base, leaving 15 bases of the junction unmatched. The CDR3 is 19 amino acids. CDR1 and CDR2 (germline): SEHNR, FQNEAQ (reference sequence). The CDR3 loop reads CASSLGESEFGQDNQPQHF. The CDR3 DNA follows: TGTGCCAGCAGCTTAGGGGAGTCGGAGTTCGGACAGGACAATCAGCCCCAGCATTTT.

This clone was seen more than once but under ten times. The chain is built from TRBV29-1 and TRBJ1-1; 7 nucleotides match TRBD1. Germline V gives CDR1 SQVTM, CDR2 ANQGSEA. V lost 6 bases, J lost 1 base, and 5 bases stayed unmatched. CDR3 size: 13 residues. The CDR3 protein is CSVAGGSNTEAFF. The CDR3 DNA follows: TGCAGCGTAGCAGGGGGGTCGAACACTGAAGCTTTCTTT.

V and J are TRBV24-1 and TRBJ2-3; 7 bases match TRBD1. The germline gives CDR1 KGHDR, CDR2 SFDVKD. The CDR3 covers 17 residues. The V segment lost 7 bases and the J segment 1 base; nucleotides outside the gene matches: 13. This CDR3 is CATRPGWGQTGTDTQYF. Here the CDR3 DNA reads TGTGCCACCAGGCCGGGATGGGGACAGACCGGCACAGATACGCAGTATTTT.

The chain employs TRBV6-6 and TRBJ2-7; 10 nucleotides align to TRBD1. Germline V gives CDR1 MNHNY, CDR2 SVGAGI (reference sequence). With 1 base clipped from V and 2 bases from J, the junction kept 2 bases outside the gene matches. This CDR3 is built from 15 residues. CDR3 in DNA: TGTGCCAGCAGTTACTTCGGACAGGGGGCCTACGAGCAGTACTTC. Residues: CASSYFGQGAYEQYF.

The chain joins TRBV7-2 to TRBJ2-5, with 10 nucleotides matching TRBD2. The V segment lost 5 bases and the J segment 3 bases; nucleotides outside the gene matches: 15. This CDR3 comprises 18 residues. The germline V gene has CDR1 SGHTA and CDR2 FQGNSA. The CDR3 protein is CASSRRRLAGENKETQYF. CDR3 bases: TGTGCCAGCAGCCGTCGAAGGCTAGCGGGAGAAAATAAAGAGACCCAGTACTTC.

In this sample, this clone turned up a few times. V is TRBV28 and J is TRBJ1-2; 9 bases are a match to TRBD1. Per the germline V gene, CDR1 is MDHEN and CDR2 is SYDVKM. The CDR3 extends over 14 amino acids. J gave up 4 bases and V 7 bases, and 7 bases lay outside the gene matches. As DNA, the CDR3 is TGTGCCAGCACAACACAGGGGGCGTTCTATGGCTACACCTTC. Translating gives CASTTQGAFYGYTF.

This clone was counted only a few times. The J gene is TRBJ2-7, the V gene TRBV7-8; 12 positions agree with TRBD2. Germline V gene lookup returns CDR1 SGHVS and CDR2 FQNEAQ. V gave up 4 bases and J gave up 0 bases; unmatched junction bases: 7. This CDR3 is 17 amino acids long. The DNA of the CDR3 is TGTGCCAGCAGCTCAGGAACTAGCGGGAGGAGCTCCTACGAGCAGTACTTC. It yields the protein CASSSGTSGRSSYEQYF.